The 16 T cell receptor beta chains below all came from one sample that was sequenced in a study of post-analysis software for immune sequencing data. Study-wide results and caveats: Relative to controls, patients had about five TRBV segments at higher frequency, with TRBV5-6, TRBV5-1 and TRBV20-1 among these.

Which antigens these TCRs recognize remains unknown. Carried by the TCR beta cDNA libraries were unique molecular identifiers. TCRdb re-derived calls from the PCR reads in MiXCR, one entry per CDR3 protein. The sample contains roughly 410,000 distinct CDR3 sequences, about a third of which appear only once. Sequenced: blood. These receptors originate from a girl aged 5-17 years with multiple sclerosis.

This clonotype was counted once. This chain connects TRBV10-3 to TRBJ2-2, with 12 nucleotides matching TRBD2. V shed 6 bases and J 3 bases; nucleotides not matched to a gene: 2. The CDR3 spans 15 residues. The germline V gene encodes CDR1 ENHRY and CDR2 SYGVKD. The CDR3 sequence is CAISPSGGDTGELFF. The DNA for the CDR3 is TGTGCCATCAGCCCTAGCGGGGGGGACACCGGGGAGCTGTTTTTT.

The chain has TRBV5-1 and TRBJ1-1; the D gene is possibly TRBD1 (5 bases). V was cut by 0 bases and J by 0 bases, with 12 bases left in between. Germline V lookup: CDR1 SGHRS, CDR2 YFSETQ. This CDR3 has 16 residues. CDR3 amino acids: CASSLEAGRLNTEAFF. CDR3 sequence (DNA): TGCGCCAGCAGCTTGGAGGCGGGACGGCTGAACACTGAAGCTTTCTTT.

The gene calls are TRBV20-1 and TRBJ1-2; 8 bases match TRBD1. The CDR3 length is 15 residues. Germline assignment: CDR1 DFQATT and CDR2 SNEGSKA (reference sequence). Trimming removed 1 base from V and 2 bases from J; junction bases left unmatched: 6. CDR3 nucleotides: TGCAGTGCTAGAGTTGGACAGGGCCCCAACTATGGCTACACCTTC. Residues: CSARVGQGPNYGYTF.

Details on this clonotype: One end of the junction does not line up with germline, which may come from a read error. DNA of the CDR3: TGTGCCGGCAGTTGGCGGGACGGAGACAATGAGCAGTTCTTC. It encodes CAGSWRDGDNEQFF. This sequence joins TRBV12-3 or TRBV12-4 and TRBJ2-1; TRBD2 is a possible D gene (6 bases). The CDR3 is 14 residues long.

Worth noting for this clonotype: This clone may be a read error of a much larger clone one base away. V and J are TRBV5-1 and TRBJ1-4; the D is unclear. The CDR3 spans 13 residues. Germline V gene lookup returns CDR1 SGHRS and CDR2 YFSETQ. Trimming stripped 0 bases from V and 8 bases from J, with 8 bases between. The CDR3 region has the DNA TGCGCCAGCAGCTTGGTGGTGGGGGAAAAACTGTTTTTT. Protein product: CASSLVVGEKLFF.

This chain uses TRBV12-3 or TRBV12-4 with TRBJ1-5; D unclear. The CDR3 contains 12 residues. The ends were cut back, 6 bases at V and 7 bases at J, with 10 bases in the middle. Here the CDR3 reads CASSPGRQPQHF. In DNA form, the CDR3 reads TGTGCCAGCAGCCCTGGACGGCAGCCCCAGCATTTT.

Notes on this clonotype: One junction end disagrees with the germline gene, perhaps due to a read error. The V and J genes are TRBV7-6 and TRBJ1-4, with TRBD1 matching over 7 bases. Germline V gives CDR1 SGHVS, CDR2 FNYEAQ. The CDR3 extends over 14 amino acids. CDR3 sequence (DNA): TGTGCCAGCAGCCCCGACAGGGTAAATGAAGAACTGTTTTTT. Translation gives CASSPDRVNEELFF.

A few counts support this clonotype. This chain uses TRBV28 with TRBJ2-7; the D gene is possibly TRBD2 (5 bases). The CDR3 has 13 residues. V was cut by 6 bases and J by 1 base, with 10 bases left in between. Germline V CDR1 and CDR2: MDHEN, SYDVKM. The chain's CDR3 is CASRRTGSYEQYF. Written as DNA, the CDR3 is TGTGCCAGCAGGCGGACGGGATCCTACGAGCAGTACTTC.

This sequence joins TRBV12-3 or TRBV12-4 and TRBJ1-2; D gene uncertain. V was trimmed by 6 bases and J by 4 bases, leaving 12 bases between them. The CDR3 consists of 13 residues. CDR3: CASSLGRSYGYTF. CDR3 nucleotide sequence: TGTGCCAGCAGCCTTGGACGGAGCTATGGCTACACCTTC.

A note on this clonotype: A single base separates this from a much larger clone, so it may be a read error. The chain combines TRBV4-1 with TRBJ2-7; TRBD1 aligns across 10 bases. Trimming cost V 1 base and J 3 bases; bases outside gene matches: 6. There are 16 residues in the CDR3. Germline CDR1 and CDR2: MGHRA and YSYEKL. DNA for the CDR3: TGCGCCAGCAGCCAAGGGGGACAGGGGCTTAACTACGAGCAGTACTTC. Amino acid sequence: CASSQGGQGLNYEQYF.

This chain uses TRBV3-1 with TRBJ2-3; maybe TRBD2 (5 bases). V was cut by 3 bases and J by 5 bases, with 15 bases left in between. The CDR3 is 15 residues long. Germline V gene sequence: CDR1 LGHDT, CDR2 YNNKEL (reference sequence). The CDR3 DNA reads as TGTGCCAGCAGCCAGGAGGAGTGGTTGAGAGATACGCAGTATTTT. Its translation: CASSQEEWLRDTQYF.

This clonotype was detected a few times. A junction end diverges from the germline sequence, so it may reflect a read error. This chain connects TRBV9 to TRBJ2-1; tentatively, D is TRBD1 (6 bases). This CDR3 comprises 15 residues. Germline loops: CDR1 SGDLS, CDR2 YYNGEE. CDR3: CASSVLPDSFNGQFF. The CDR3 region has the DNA TGTGCCAGCAGCGTACTCCCGGACAGCTTCAATGGGCAGTTCTTC.

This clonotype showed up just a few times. The CDR3 loop is CSARDTGFLRETQYF. The CDR3 DNA sequence: TGCAGTGCTAGAGATACAGGGTTTCTGCGAGAGACCCAGTACTTC. The chain recombines TRBV20-1 with TRBJ2-5; a weak D match, TRBD1 (6 bases). The CDR3 runs to 15 residues. The germline gives CDR1 DFQATT, CDR2 SNEGSKA (reference sequence). V lost 0 bases to trimming and J lost 4 bases, with 15 bases between them.

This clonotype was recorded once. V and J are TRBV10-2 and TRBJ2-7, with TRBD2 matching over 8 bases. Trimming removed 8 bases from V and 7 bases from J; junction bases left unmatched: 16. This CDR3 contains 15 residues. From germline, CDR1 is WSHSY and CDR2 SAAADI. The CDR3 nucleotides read TGCGCCAGCCTTCAGGCTAGCGGGCGGTTCAATGAGCAGTACTTC. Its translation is CASLQASGRFNEQYF.

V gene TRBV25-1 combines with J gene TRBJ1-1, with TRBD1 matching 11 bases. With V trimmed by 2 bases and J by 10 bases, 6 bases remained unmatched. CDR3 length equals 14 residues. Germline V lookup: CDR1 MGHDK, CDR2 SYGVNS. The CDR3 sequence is CASSEPGTGGRAFF. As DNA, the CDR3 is TGTGCCAGCAGTGAACCGGGGACAGGGGGTAGAGCTTTCTTT.

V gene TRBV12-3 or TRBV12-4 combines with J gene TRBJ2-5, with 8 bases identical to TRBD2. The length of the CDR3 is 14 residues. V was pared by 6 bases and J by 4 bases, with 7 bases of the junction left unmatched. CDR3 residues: CASRHRGGAETQYF. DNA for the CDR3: TGTGCCAGCAGACACCGGGGGGGAGCAGAGACCCAGTACTTC.